These 22 T cell receptor beta chains were all obtained from the same sample, sequenced in a study of shared clonotypes between healthy human individuals. Positively selected for CCR7, the CD45RO-negative cells used as naive CD8 cells excluded terminally differentiated effector memory CD45RA+ cells. The assay was immunoSEQ multiplex PCR, and TCRdb's table has in-frame clones only and misses some. This repertoire shows about 700,000 clones, 92% found once; its top ten account for nearly 25%. Sequencing was carried out using naive CD8+ T cells sorted from blood. Source of these receptors: a man aged 25-45 years in good health.

This chain connects TRBV28 to TRBJ2-7, with D perhaps TRBD2 (6 bases). This CDR3 is built from 14 residues. CDR1 and CDR2 from the germline V gene are MDHEN and SYDVKM. Trimming took 6 bases from V and 1 from J, leaving 13 bases between them. The CDR3 region is CASSGGVGSYEQYF. The DNA of the CDR3 is TGTGCCAGCAGCGGAGGGGTTGGATCCTACGAGCAGTACTTC.

This chain connects TRBV11-2 to TRBJ1-2; maybe TRBD1 (6 bases). V lost 5 bases, J lost 4 bases, and 17 bases lay in between. The CDR3 sequence is 15 residues long. From germline, CDR1 is SGHAT and CDR2 FQNNGV. This chain's CDR3 is CASSRSWTDPYGYTF. CDR3 sequence (DNA): TGTGCCAGCAGCCGCTCTTGGACAGACCCCTATGGCTACACCTTC.

The chain recombines TRBV28 with TRBJ1-1; D not resolved. Germline CDR1 and CDR2: MDHEN and SYDVKM. CDR3 length equals 14 residues. The germline V and J ends were trimmed by 7 bases and 2 bases, with 14 bases remaining between them. The CDR3 spells CASTEGWENTEAFF. The CDR3 DNA reads TGTGCCAGCACCGAAGGTTGGGAAAACACTGAAGCTTTCTTT.

V gene TRBV11-2 combines with J gene TRBJ2-5; 7 nucleotides line up with TRBD1. The length of the CDR3 is 16 residues. The germline gives CDR1 SGHAT, CDR2 FQNNGV. J was trimmed by 1 base and V by 2 bases; bases with no gene match: 7. DNA for the CDR3: TGTGCCAGCAGCTTATATGGGGCAGGGGGCCAAGAGACCCAGTACTTC. Translating it yields CASSLYGAGGQETQYF.

The gene calls are TRBV7-6 and TRBJ2-5; 9 bases map to TRBD1. V trimming: 1 base; J trimming: 3 bases; junction bases outside the gene matches: 6. The CDR3 spans 16 residues. Germline V gene data show CDR1 as SGHVS and CDR2 as FNYEAQ. Here the CDR3 DNA reads TGTGCCAGCAGCTTAGATGGGGACAGGGAGGAAGAGACCCAGTACTTC. It codes for CASSLDGDREEETQYF.

V and J are TRBV15 and TRBJ1-1; the D is unclear. The germline V and J ends were trimmed by 1 base and 1 base, with 10 bases remaining between them. Germline V gene lookup returns CDR1 LNHNV and CDR2 YYDKDF (reference sequence). CDR3 length: 15 amino acids. The CDR3 sequence is CATSRGTSQNTEAFF. The DNA for the CDR3 is TGTGCCACCAGCAGAGGAACCAGCCAGAACACTGAAGCTTTCTTT.

The chain carries TRBV5-1 and TRBJ2-5, with TRBD2 matching over 12 bases. V shed 0 bases, J shed 4 bases, and the junction held 4 bases outside the gene matches. CDR3 length equals 16 residues. The germline V gene has CDR1 SGHRS and CDR2 YFSETQ. The CDR3 sequence is CASSLGLAGEIETQYF. CDR3 nucleotides: TGCGCCAGCAGCTTGGGACTAGCGGGAGAGATAGAGACCCAGTACTTC.

V gene TRBV9 combines with J gene TRBJ1-1, with D possibly TRBD1 on 5 matching bases. CDR1 is SGDLS and CDR2 is YYNGEE in the germline V gene. The CDR3 loop spans 15 amino acids. Trimming stripped 4 bases from V and 1 base from J, with 14 bases between. CDR3 DNA sequence: TGTGCCAGCAGCCCAGAGGGGCACCGGAACACTGAAGCTTTCTTT. This sequence encodes CASSPEGHRNTEAFF. Based on the CDR3 plus reference TRBV9 and TRBJ1-1, the full variable domain is DSGVTQTPKHLITATGQRVTLRCSPRSGDLSVYWYQQSLDQGLQFLIQYYNGEERAKGNILERFSAQQFPDLHSELNLSSLELGDSALYFCASSPEGHRNTEAFFGQGTRLTVV.

V gene TRBV28 combines with J gene TRBJ1-5; 8 bases map to TRBD1. Germline V gene lookup returns CDR1 MDHEN and CDR2 SYDVKM. This CDR3 comprises 16 residues. Trimming took 5 bases from V and 5 from J; bases not matched to a gene: 11. The CDR3 here is CASSTSDRAGYQPQHF. CDR3 coding DNA: TGTGCCAGCAGTACCTCGGACAGGGCCGGGTATCAGCCCCAGCATTTT.

CDR3 loop: CASSPRGSRFMNTQYF. The CDR3 bases are TGTGCCAGCAGCCCCAGGGGGTCGCGGTTCATGAATACGCAGTATTTT. The chain has TRBV7-9 and TRBJ2-3; 7 bases map to TRBD1. The V segment lost 5 bases and the J segment 7 bases; nucleotides outside the gene matches: 15. The germline V gene encodes CDR1 SEHNR and CDR2 FQNEAQ (reference sequence). CDR3 length equals 16 residues.

The V call is TRBV25-1, the J call TRBJ2-3, with 7 bases fitting TRBD1. Germline V CDR1 and CDR2: MGHDK, SYGVNS. Trimming removed 7 bases from V and 2 bases from J; junction bases left unmatched: 6. This CDR3 region has 14 residues. The CDR3 DNA reads as TGTGCCAGCATGGCAGGGGGTGCCACAGATACGCAGTATTTT. It yields the protein CASMAGGATDTQYF.

The genes are TRBV19 and TRBJ2-1; the D is unclear. The germline V gene has CDR1 LNHDA and CDR2 SQIVND (reference sequence). The ends were cut back, 3 bases at V and 16 bases at J, with 13 bases in the middle. The CDR3 sequence is 11 residues long. This chain's CDR3 is CASSIGVPVFF. For the CDR3, the DNA is TGTGCCAGTAGTATCGGAGTTCCCGTTTTCTTC.

V usage is TRBV5-1 and J usage is TRBJ2-3; no clear D. This CDR3 is 14 amino acids long. Trimming shortened V by 0 bases and J by 5 bases, and 10 bases separated the two germline ends. Germline CDR1 reads SGHRS; CDR2 reads YFSETQ. DNA for the CDR3: TGCGCCAGCAGCTTGGCCGTAGGTCTAGATACGCAGTATTTT. Residues: CASSLAVGLDTQYF.

This chain connects TRBV18 to TRBJ2-5; D is possibly TRBD1 (5 bases). The CDR3 length is 14 residues. Trimming pared 4 bases from V and 0 bases from J, leaving 9 bases between. Germline CDR1 is KGHSH and CDR2 is LQKENI. The CDR3 reads CASSRRQYQETQYF. CDR3 coding DNA: TGTGCCAGCTCACGCCGACAGTACCAAGAGACCCAGTACTTC.

The V gene is TRBV7-2, the J gene TRBJ2-7; a weak D match, TRBD2 (6 bases). This CDR3 comprises 15 residues. Deletions cut 0 bases from V and 4 bases from J, with 13 bases between. The germline V gene has CDR1 SGHTA and CDR2 FQGNSA. The CDR3 DNA follows: TGTGCCAGCAGCTTAGCGGGAGGACTCACGTACGAGCAGTACTTC. It encodes CASSLAGGLTYEQYF.

This chain joins TRBV6-1 and TRBJ2-4, with D tentatively TRBD1 (5 bases). Germline lookup yields CDR1 MNHNS and CDR2 SASEGT. V gave up 5 bases and J gave up 5 bases, with 7 bases separating them. This CDR3 region has 12 residues. DNA of the CDR3: TGTGCCAGCAGTAAAGGGGAAAACATTCAGTACTTC. Its protein product is CASSKGENIQYF.

In its sample, this clone was seen once. The chain links TRBV15 to TRBJ2-1; 11 positions agree with TRBD1. The CDR3 is made up of 14 amino acids. V lost 5 bases to trimming and J lost 8 bases; unmatched junction nucleotides: 5. Germline loops: CDR1 LNHNV, CDR2 YYDKDF (reference sequence). CDR3 in DNA: TGTGCCACCAGCCTGGACAGGGGGCTATATGAGCAGTTCTTC. Residues: CATSLDRGLYEQFF.

The gene calls are TRBV6-5 and TRBJ2-2, with a tentative D call TRBD1 (6 bases). CDR3 length: 15 amino acids. Trimming pared 7 bases from V and 0 bases from J, leaving 12 bases between. CDR1 is MNHEY and CDR2 is SVGAGI in the germline V gene. The CDR3 loop is CASMRGHANTGELFF. The CDR3, as DNA: TGTGCCAGCATGAGGGGACACGCGAACACCGGGGAGCTGTTTTTT.

This chain links TRBV6-6 with TRBJ2-7; unclear D gene. From germline, CDR1 is MNHNY and CDR2 SVGAGI (reference sequence). Trimming took 8 bases from V and 3 from J, leaving 8 bases between them. The CDR3 has 11 residues. The DNA for the CDR3 is TGTGCCAGCGGCCTTTTCTACGAGCAGTACTTC. Translation gives CASGLFYEQYF.

Notes on this clone: In the same sample, other DNA sequences code for this CDR3. The CDR3 spells CASSLGRGGNQPQHF. CDR3 DNA sequence: TGTGCCAGCAGCTTAGGGAGGGGTGGCAATCAGCCCCAGCATTTT. The chain recombines TRBV7-8 with TRBJ1-5, with D perhaps TRBD1 (5 bases). The CDR3 has 15 amino acids. The germline V gene has CDR1 SGHVS and CDR2 FQNEAQ. The V end lost 1 base, the J end lost 2 bases, and 9 bases lay between the germline ends.

The chain has TRBV29-1 and TRBJ2-4; D might be TRBD1 (5 bases). V dropped 6 bases and J dropped 0 bases, with 18 bases sitting between them. This CDR3 has 16 residues. Germline CDR1 SQVTM, CDR2 ANQGSEA. The CDR3 region is CSVGMMARGAKNIQYF. DNA of the CDR3: TGCAGCGTCGGAATGATGGCAAGGGGAGCCAAAAACATTCAGTACTTC.

The chain combines TRBV27 with TRBJ2-1; weak D call: TRBD2 (6 bases). The germline V and J ends were trimmed by 2 bases and 6 bases, with 14 bases remaining between them. Per the germline V gene, CDR1 is MNHEY and CDR2 is SMNVEV (reference sequence). This CDR3 region has 15 residues. The CDR3 coding sequence is TGTGCCAGCAGTTTACCAGCGGAGGGGATCAATGAGCAGTTCTTC. As protein: CASSLPAEGINEQFF.